This section outlines one T cell receptor (beta chain) sequence together with its context. The sample comes from a study of blood T cell repertoires in COVID-19. V lost 3 bases and J lost 7; bases outside the gene matches: 12. This CDR3 comprises 16 residues. Germline V CDR1 and CDR2: SGHRS, YFSETQ. TCRdb's table, derived via immunoSEQ multiplex PCR, lists solely in-frame clones and lacks some. The top ten clones hold around 35% of a sample with tens of thousands of clones, 90% to 95% of them seen once. Source material: peripheral blood. J is TRBJ1-2 and V is TRBV5-1; 10 nucleotides line up with TRBD1. The sequence came from a man aged 60 to 75 with active or convalescent COVID-19. DNA of the CDR3: TGCGCCAGCAGCTCGCTCCCGGACAGGGGGGCAGGTGGCTACACCTTC. Protein sequence: CASSSLPDRGAGGYTF.